Below, 27 T cell receptor beta chains from the same sample are listed, as sequenced in a study of cytomegalovirus exposure and HLA in healthy donors. The PCR used 60 Vbeta and 13 Jbeta primers. Data came from immunoSEQ multiplex PCR; TCRdb stores just in-frame clones and leaves some out. Of roughly 120,000 clones in the sample, around 73% were seen once. The sequencing sample was made of PBMCs. The receptors were sampled from a middle-aged woman in good health and CMV-seropositive.

The V and J genes are TRBV7-3 and TRBJ2-7; D call uncertain. The CDR3 is 13 amino acids. V gave up 1 base and J gave up 5 bases, with 9 bases separating them. Germline V lookup: CDR1 SGHTA, CDR2 FQGTGA. In nucleotides, the CDR3 is TGTGCCAGCAGCTTAATAAACAAAAACGAGCAGTACTTC. Translating it yields CASSLINKNEQYF.

The chain couples TRBV7-9 to TRBJ2-7, with TRBD1 identical over 9 bases. The CDR3 extends over 15 amino acids. After removal of 5 bases from V and 5 bases from J, the junction contained 10 bases not matched to a gene. Germline-derived CDR1 and CDR2 are SEHNR and FQNEAQ (reference sequence). The CDR3 bases are TGTGCCAGCAGCCCCCCGAGGACAGGGGAAGACGAGCAGTACTTC. It yields the protein CASSPPRTGEDEQYF.

In this sample, this clone turned up once. CDR3 sequence: CASSQGQGGLGNEKLFF. The CDR3 DNA sequence: TGCGCCAGCAGCCAAGGGCAGGGCGGTCTTGGAAATGAAAAACTGTTTTTT. V gene TRBV4-1 combines with J gene TRBJ1-4, with D possibly being TRBD1 (5 bases). In germline, CDR1 is MGHRA, CDR2 YSYEKL. This CDR3 has 17 residues. Trimming left V 1 base short and J 5 bases short, with 17 bases between.

The chain uses TRBV5-1 and TRBJ1-3; D unclear. This CDR3 region has 14 residues. Trimming took off 4 bases at V and 1 base at J, with 9 bases between the two ends. From germline, CDR1 is SGHRS and CDR2 YFSETQ. In nucleotides, the CDR3 is TGCGCCAGCAGCGCAACAGATTCTGGAAACACCATATATTTT. This codes for CASSATDSGNTIYF.

This sequence joins TRBV5-6 and TRBJ1-4; a weak D match, TRBD1 (5 bases). Germline V gene sequence: CDR1 SGHDT, CDR2 YYEEEE. Trimming stripped 3 bases from V and 5 bases from J, with 14 bases between. The CDR3 loop spans 15 amino acids. The CDR3 reads CASSSAGGPNEKLFF. CDR3 DNA: TGTGCCAGCAGCTCGGCCGGGGGACCAAATGAAAAACTGTTTTTT.

This sequence joins TRBV5-1 and TRBJ1-2; 10 bases are a match to TRBD1. The junction had 10 bases not matched to a gene; V was cut back by 4 bases and J by 4 bases. Germline V gene sequence: CDR1 SGHRS, CDR2 YFSETQ. CDR3 length equals 16 residues. The CDR3: CASSQRTGGVSYGYTF. The DNA for the CDR3 is TGCGCCAGCAGCCAGAGGACAGGGGGGGTCAGCTATGGCTACACCTTC.

The J gene is TRBJ2-7, the V gene TRBV5-1, with D perhaps TRBD2 (7 bases). Looked up from germline, CDR1 is SGHRS and CDR2 is YFSETQ. V lost 4 bases, J lost 6 bases, and 23 bases lay in between. This CDR3 has 16 amino acids. The chain's CDR3 is CASSPASGYREGEQYF. CDR3 coding DNA: TGCGCCAGCAGCCCCGCCAGTGGGTACAGGGAGGGCGAGCAGTACTTC.

The V gene is TRBV9, the J gene TRBJ2-2; weak D call: TRBD1 (7 bases). V was cut by 3 bases and J by 6 bases, with 15 bases left in between. The CDR3 totals 15 residues. Germline CDR1 SGDLS, CDR2 YYNGEE. The CDR3 sequence is CASSARRGQAGELFF. The CDR3 DNA reads TGTGCCAGCAGCGCCAGGAGGGGGCAGGCCGGGGAGCTGTTTTTT.

The chain has TRBV5-1 and TRBJ2-3; 8 bases match TRBD2. Losses at the gene ends were 5 bases for V and 5 bases for J; bases not matched to a gene: 10. Germline assignment: CDR1 SGHRS and CDR2 YFSETQ. The length of the CDR3 is 15 residues. This CDR3 is CASRPPGGQGDTQYF. The CDR3 coding sequence is TGCGCCAGCAGACCCCCGGGGGGGCAGGGAGATACGCAGTATTTT.

This clone was seen a handful of times. The chain couples TRBV7-3 to TRBJ2-7; 8 positions agree with TRBD2. Germline-derived CDR1 and CDR2 are SGHTA and FQGTGA. After removal of 3 bases from V and 6 bases from J, the junction contained 4 bases not matched to a gene. CDR3 length equals 13 residues. CDR3 nucleotides: TGTGCCAGCAGCTTCCCCGGGACTAGCGAGCAGTACTTC. Residues: CASSFPGTSEQYF. Based on the CDR3 plus reference TRBV7-3 and TRBJ2-7, the full variable domain is GAGVSQTPSNKVTEKGKYVELRCDPISGHTALYWYRQSLGQGPEFLIYFQGTGAADDSGLPNDRFFAVRPEGSVSTLKIQRTERGDSAVYLCASSFPGTSEQYFGPGTRLTVT.

This clone was found a few times. The chain uses TRBV7-2 and TRBJ1-2; D possibly corresponds to TRBD1 (6 bases). The CDR3 totals 13 residues. Germline-derived CDR1 and CDR2 are SGHTA and FQGNSA. Between the trimmed V and J ends, which lost 4 bases and 7 bases, there was a span of 13 bases. CDR3 in DNA: TGTGCCAGCAGCTCCGCAGGGGCGGGTGGCTACACCTTC. Protein: CASSSAGAGGYTF.

The rearrangement joins TRBV18 to TRBJ1-1; unclear D gene. With 0 bases removed from V and 8 bases from J, the gap between germline ends came to 7 bases. The CDR3 runs to 12 residues. CDR1 and CDR2 from the germline V gene are KGHSH and LQKENI. CDR3: CASSPPPGEAFF. CDR3 bases: TGTGCCAGCTCACCACCGCCGGGGGAAGCTTTCTTT.

This chain uses TRBV7-2 with TRBJ2-5, with TRBD2 matching over 8 bases. After removal of 10 bases from V and 5 bases from J, the junction contained 3 bases not matched to a gene. The CDR3 has 11 residues. Looked up from germline, CDR1 is SGHTA and CDR2 is FQGNSA. DNA of the CDR3: TGTGCCAACTCGGGGGGGGAGACCCAGTACTTC. This sequence encodes CANSGGETQYF.

This chain connects TRBV11-2 to TRBJ2-2, with D perhaps TRBD1 (5 bases). CDR1 is SGHAT and CDR2 is FQNNGV in the germline V gene. CDR3 length: 15 residues. V lost 3 bases to trimming and J lost 5 bases, with 13 bases between them. Written as DNA, the CDR3 is TGTGCCAGCAGCTTTCCCCCAGGGCGAACCGGGGAGCTGTTTTTT. Translated, it gives CASSFPPGRTGELFF.

CDR3 in amino acids: CASLEQETQYF. DNA for the CDR3: TGTGCCAGCTTAGAGCAAGAGACCCAGTACTTC. The gene calls are TRBV7-3 and TRBJ2-5; D remains ambiguous. The length of the CDR3 is 11 residues. Germline CDR1 reads SGHTA; CDR2 reads FQGTGA. Trimming removed 8 bases from V and 2 bases from J, with 6 bases in between.

This clone was counted once. The chain links TRBV7-2 to TRBJ1-2; D possibly corresponds to TRBD1 (6 bases). Trimming shortened V by 5 bases and J by 4 bases, and 17 bases separated the two germline ends. The CDR3 is made up of 15 amino acids. Germline V gives CDR1 SGHTA, CDR2 FQGNSA. The CDR3 coding sequence is TGTGCCAGCAGCCGTTCCCGGGACACAGGCTATGGCTACACCTTC. The encoded protein is CASSRSRDTGYGYTF.

The V gene is TRBV19, the J gene TRBJ2-5, with D perhaps TRBD2 (5 bases). CDR1 is LNHDA, CDR2 SQIVND, per germline (reference sequence). The CDR3 is 13 amino acids. V gave up 7 bases and J gave up 2 bases, with 11 bases separating them. CDR3 sequence reads: CASMSSGQETQYF. The CDR3 region has the DNA TGTGCCAGTATGTCTTCGGGACAAGAGACCCAGTACTTC.

The chain has TRBV11-2 and TRBJ1-1; D remains unclear. V lost 1 base to trimming and J lost 1 base, with 10 bases between them. This CDR3 is 15 amino acids long. Germline lookup yields CDR1 SGHAT and CDR2 FQNNGV. CDR3 nucleotide sequence: TGTGCCAGCAGCTTAGTTGGCAGGCAGAACACTGAAGCTTTCTTT. Amino acid sequence: CASSLVGRQNTEAFF. Combining the CDR3 with reference TRBV11-2 and TRBJ1-1 gives the whole variable domain EAGVAQSPRYKIIEKRQSVAFWCNPISGHATLYWYQQILGQGPKLLIQFQNNGVVDDSQLPKDRFSAERLKGVDSTLKIQPAKLEDSAVYLCASSLVGRQNTEAFFGQGTRLTVV.

This rearrangement joins TRBV7-2 to TRBJ2-2; perhaps TRBD2 as D (5 bases). Trimming removed 1 base from V and 6 bases from J, with 9 bases in between. Germline CDR1 is SGHTA and CDR2 is FQGNSA. This CDR3 is 14 amino acids long. The CDR3 protein is CASSLEGSAGELFF. CDR3 bases: TGTGCCAGCAGCTTAGAAGGTAGCGCCGGGGAGCTGTTTTTT.

The chain uses TRBV10-3 and TRBJ2-2; 8 bases agree with TRBD1. Germline assignment: CDR1 ENHRY and CDR2 SYGVKD. V lost 9 bases to trimming and J lost 4 bases; unmatched junction nucleotides: 13. The CDR3 contains 16 residues. For the CDR3, the DNA is TGTGCCATTACCACCGGTGGCACAGGGGGCACCGGGGAGCTGTTTTTT. Residues: CAITTGGTGGTGELFF.

The rearrangement uses TRBV2 and TRBJ2-7; 10 nucleotides line up with TRBD1. Germline V lookup: CDR1 SNHLY, CDR2 FYNNEI. J was trimmed by 5 bases and V by 4 bases; bases with no gene match: 5. This CDR3 has 14 residues. The CDR3 here is CASSATDRGNEQYF. DNA of the CDR3: TGTGCCAGCAGTGCCACGGACAGGGGGAACGAGCAGTACTTC.

This chain joins TRBV29-1 and TRBJ2-7; 12 bases are shared with TRBD2. Trimming at V came to 0 bases and at J to 3 bases, leaving 6 bases not matched to a gene. CDR3 length: 16 amino acids. CDR1 SQVTM and CDR2 ANQGSEA come from the germline V gene. The CDR3 DNA is TGCAGCGTTGAAGATTGGACTAGCGGGGCAAACTACGAGCAGTACTTC. Residues: CSVEDWTSGANYEQYF.

In its sample, this clone was seen once. The V call is TRBV7-2, the J call TRBJ2-5, with D possibly being TRBD1 (6 bases). The DNA end is a closer match to TRBJ2-7, so the J assignment may be wrong. Germline CDR1 SGHTA, CDR2 FQGNSA. The CDR3 runs 15 residues. Written as DNA, the CDR3 is TGTGCCAGCAGCTTAGGGGGGACACCCACCTACGAGCAGTACTTC. Translated: CASSLGGTPTYEQYF.

V and J are TRBV27 and TRBJ1-2; D perhaps matches TRBD1 (5 bases). This CDR3 contains 13 residues. CDR1 is MNHEY, CDR2 SMNVEV, per germline (reference sequence). Between the trimmed V and J ends, which lost 0 bases and 13 bases, there was a span of 15 bases. The CDR3 sequence is CASSLSFGTHFTF. The CDR3 DNA reads TGTGCCAGCAGTTTATCCTTTGGGACTCACTTCACCTTC.

This clone appeared a few times. The chain recombines TRBV5-1 with TRBJ2-7, with a tentative D call TRBD1 (6 bases). This CDR3 contains 16 residues. Germline V gene lookup returns CDR1 SGHRS and CDR2 YFSETQ. Trimming pared 1 base from V and 4 bases from J, leaving 18 bases between. This CDR3 is CASSLNVRGRGYEQYF. The CDR3 DNA sequence: TGCGCCAGCAGCTTGAACGTCAGGGGCCGAGGATACGAGCAGTACTTC.

V and J are TRBV7-6 and TRBJ2-7, with a weak D call TRBD1 (6 bases). The CDR3 consists of 14 residues. The ends were cut back, 5 bases at V and 3 bases at J, with 14 bases in the middle. Germline V gives CDR1 SGHVS, CDR2 FNYEAQ. CDR3: CASSPPGHLYEQYF. CDR3 nucleotide sequence: TGTGCCAGCAGCCCGCCGGGACATCTCTACGAGCAGTACTTC.

The chain uses TRBV6-6 and TRBJ2-7; TRBD1 might be the D (5 bases). Trimming took 1 base from V and 3 from J, leaving 13 bases between them. The CDR3 loop spans 15 amino acids. The germline CDR1 and CDR2 sequences are MNHNY and SVGAGI (reference sequence). Here the CDR3 reads CASSYFSAQGYEQYF. The CDR3 nucleotides are TGTGCCAGCAGTTACTTCAGCGCCCAGGGCTACGAGCAGTACTTC.